The clone carrying this T cell receptor beta chain was recorded a few times. Its antigen remains unknown. This record belongs to a study of T-cell memory formation after mild COVID-19. The study's findings and limits: That cross-reactive memory joined was suggested by some responding clones appearing in pre-infection memory.

A single record per CDR3 protein comes from TCRdb applying MiXCR to the 5' RACE reads. The sample includes about 350,000 distinct CDR3 sequences, approximately 14% of them seen just once. CDR1 and CDR2 from the germline V gene are SGHRS and YFSETQ. This CDR3 is 16 amino acids long. V dropped 3 bases and J dropped 8 bases, with 23 bases sitting between them. V and J are TRBV5-1 and TRBJ1-2; tentative D call: TRBD1 (5 bases). This receptor was taken from a man younger than 35 who had mild COVID-19 (a few samples of this study predate the infection). Cell type and time point are not known. Sequences were obtained from PBMCs or a T cell subset sorted from them (not recorded which). As DNA, the CDR3 is TGCGCCAGCAGCTCCTGGGGGGGTTCGGGATTCGTCGGCTACACCTTC. It codes for CASSSWGGSGFVGYTF.